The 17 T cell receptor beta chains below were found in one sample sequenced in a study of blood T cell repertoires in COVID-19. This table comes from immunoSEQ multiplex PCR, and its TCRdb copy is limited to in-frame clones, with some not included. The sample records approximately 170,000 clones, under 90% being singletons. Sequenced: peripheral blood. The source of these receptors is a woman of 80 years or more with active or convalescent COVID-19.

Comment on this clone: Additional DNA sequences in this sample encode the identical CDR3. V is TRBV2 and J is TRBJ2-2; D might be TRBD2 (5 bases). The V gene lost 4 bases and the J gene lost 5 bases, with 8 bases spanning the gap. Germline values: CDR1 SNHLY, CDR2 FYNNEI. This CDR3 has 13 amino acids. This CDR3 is CASSGTRTGELFF. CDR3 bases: TGTGCCAGCAGTGGGACTCGGACCGGGGAGCTGTTTTTT.

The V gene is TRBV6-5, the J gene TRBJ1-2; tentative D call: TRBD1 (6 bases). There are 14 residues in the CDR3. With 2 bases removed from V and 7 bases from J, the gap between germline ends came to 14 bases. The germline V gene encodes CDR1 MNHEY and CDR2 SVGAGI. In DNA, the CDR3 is TGTGCCAGCAGTTACGGGGGGGCGGAAGGTGGCTACACCTTC. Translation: CASSYGGAEGGYTF.

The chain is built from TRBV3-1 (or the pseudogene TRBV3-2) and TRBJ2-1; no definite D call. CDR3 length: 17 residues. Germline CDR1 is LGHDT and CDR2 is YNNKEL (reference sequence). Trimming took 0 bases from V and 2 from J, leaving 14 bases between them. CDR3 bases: TGTGCCAGCAGCCAAGAGGGTTGGGCAGATACCTACAATGAGCAGTTCTTC. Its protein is CASSQEGWADTYNEQFF.

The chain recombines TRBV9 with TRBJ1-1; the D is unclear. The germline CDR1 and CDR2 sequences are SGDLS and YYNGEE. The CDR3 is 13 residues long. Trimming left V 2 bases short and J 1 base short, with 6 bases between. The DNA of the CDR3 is TGTGCCAGCAGCGTGACTGCGAACACTGAAGCTTTCTTT. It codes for CASSVTANTEAFF.

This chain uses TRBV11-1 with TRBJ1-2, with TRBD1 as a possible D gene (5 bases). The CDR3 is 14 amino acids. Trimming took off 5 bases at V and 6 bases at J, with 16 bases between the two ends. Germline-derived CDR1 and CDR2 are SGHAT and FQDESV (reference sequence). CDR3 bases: TGTGCCAGCAGCCTGATTGGAGCGGGGCATGGCTACACCTTC. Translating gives CASSLIGAGHGYTF. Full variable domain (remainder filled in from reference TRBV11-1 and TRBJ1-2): EAEVAQSPRYKITEKSQAVAFWCDPISGHATLYWYRQILGQGPELLVQFQDESVVDDSQLPKDRFSAERLKGVDSTLKIQPAELGDSAMYLCASSLIGAGHGYTFGSGTRLTVV.

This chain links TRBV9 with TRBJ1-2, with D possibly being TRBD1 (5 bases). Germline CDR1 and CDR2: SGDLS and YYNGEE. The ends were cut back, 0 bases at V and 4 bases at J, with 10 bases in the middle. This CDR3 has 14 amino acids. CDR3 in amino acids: CASSVAQGSYGYTF. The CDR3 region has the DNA TGTGCCAGCAGCGTAGCTCAGGGTTCCTATGGCTACACCTTC.

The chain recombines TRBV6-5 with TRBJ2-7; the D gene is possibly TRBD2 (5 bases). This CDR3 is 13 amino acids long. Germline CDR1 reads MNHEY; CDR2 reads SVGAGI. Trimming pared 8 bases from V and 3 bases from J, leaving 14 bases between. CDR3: CASRTPAVYEQYF. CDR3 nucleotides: TGTGCCAGCCGAACACCAGCGGTCTACGAGCAGTACTTC.

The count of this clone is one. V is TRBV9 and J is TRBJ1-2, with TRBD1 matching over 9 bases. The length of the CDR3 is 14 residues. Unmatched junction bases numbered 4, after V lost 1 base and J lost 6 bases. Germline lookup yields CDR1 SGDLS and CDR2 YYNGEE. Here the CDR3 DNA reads TGTGCCAGCAGCGTAACGGGACAGGGACATGGCTACACCTTC. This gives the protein CASSVTGQGHGYTF.

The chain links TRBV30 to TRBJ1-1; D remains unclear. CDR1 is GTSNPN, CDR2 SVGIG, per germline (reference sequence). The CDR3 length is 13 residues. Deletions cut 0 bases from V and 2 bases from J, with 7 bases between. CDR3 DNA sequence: TGTGCCTGGAGTGTACTATACAACACTGAAGCTTTCTTT. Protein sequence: CAWSVLYNTEAFF.

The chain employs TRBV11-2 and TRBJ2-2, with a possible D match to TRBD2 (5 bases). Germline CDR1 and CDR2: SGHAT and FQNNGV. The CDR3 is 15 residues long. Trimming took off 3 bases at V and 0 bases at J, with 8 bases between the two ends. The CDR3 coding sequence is TGTGCCAGCAGCTTTCTAGCCGCGAACACCGGGGAGCTGTTTTTT. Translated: CASSFLAANTGELFF.

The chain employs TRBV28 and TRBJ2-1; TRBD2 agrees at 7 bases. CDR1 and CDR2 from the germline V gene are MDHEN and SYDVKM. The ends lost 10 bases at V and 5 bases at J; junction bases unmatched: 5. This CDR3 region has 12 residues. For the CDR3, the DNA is TGTGCCACCGGACTAGATAACAATGAGCAGTTCTTC. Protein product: CATGLDNNEQFF.

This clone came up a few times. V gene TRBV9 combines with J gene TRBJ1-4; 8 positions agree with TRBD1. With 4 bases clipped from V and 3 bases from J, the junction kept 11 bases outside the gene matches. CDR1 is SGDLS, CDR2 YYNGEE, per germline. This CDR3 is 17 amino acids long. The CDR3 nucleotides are TGTGCCAGCAGCCTCCGACAGGGGTCCGACCCTAATGAAAAACTGTTTTTT. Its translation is CASSLRQGSDPNEKLFF.

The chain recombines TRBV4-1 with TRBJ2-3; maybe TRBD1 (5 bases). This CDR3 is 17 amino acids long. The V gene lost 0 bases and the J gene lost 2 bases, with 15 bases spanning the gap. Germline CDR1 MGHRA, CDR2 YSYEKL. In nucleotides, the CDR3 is TGCGCCAGCAGCCAAGATAGGGGAAGCAGCTCCACAGATACGCAGTATTTT. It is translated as CASSQDRGSSSTDTQYF.

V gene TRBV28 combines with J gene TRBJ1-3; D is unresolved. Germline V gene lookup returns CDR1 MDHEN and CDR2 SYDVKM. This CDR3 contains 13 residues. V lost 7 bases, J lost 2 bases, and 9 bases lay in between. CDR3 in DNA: TGTGCCAGCACGGGAGGCGCTGGAAACACCATATATTTT. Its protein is CASTGGAGNTIYF.

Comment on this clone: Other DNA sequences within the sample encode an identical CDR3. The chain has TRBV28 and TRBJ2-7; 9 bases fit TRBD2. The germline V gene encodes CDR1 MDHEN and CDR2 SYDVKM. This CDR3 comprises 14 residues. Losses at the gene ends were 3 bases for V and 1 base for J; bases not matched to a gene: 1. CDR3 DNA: TGTGCCAGCAGTTTGACTAGCGGTTCCTACGAGCAGTACTTC. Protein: CASSLTSGSYEQYF.

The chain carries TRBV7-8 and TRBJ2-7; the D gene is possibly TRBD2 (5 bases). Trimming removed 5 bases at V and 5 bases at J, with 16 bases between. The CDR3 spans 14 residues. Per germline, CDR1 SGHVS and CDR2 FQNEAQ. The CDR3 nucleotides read TGTGCCAGCAGCCCGGCTGAGGGTATCAACGAGCAGTACTTC. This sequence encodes CASSPAEGINEQYF. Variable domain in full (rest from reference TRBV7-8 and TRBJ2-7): GAGVSQSPRYKVAKRGQDVALRCDPISGHVSLFWYQQALGQGPEFLTYFQNEAQLDKSGLPSDRFFAERPEGSVSTLKIQRTQQEDSAVYLCASSPAEGINEQYFGPGTRLTVT.

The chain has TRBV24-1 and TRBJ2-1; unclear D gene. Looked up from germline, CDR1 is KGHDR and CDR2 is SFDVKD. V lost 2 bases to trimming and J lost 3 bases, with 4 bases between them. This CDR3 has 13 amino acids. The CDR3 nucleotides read TGTGCCACCAGTGATTACTACTACAATGAGCAGTTCTTC. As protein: CATSDYYYNEQFF.